These 24 T cell receptor beta chains were sequenced from one sample in a study of T cell responses to AZD1222 COVID-19 vaccine. Some clones are missing from TCRdb's copy, which holds only in-frame ones; the method was immunoSEQ multiplex PCR. The sample consists of roughly 98,000 clones, 85% to 90% of them appearing once. The sequencing used peripheral blood, collected 28 days after the second AZD1222 dose. These receptors all stem from an adult who received the AZD1222 COVID-19 vaccine.

This clone was recorded many times. Within the sample, other DNA sequences also encode this same CDR3. The gene calls are TRBV11-2 and TRBJ2-7; TRBD2 might be the D (5 bases). Germline lookup yields CDR1 SGHAT and CDR2 FQNNGV. The CDR3 is made up of 14 amino acids. V lost 2 bases, J lost 0 bases, and 8 bases lay in between. In nucleotides, the CDR3 is TGTGCCAGCAGCTTATATGGGAGCTCCTACGAGCAGTACTTC. It translates to CASSLYGSSYEQYF.

The V gene is TRBV19, the J gene TRBJ1-5; D possibly corresponds to TRBD1 (6 bases). The length of the CDR3 is 13 residues. The ends were cut back, 5 bases at V and 7 bases at J, with 12 bases in the middle. Looked up from germline, CDR1 is LNHDA and CDR2 is SQIVND (reference sequence). CDR3 residues: CASSPTTGQPQHF. The CDR3, as DNA: TGTGCCAGTAGTCCCACGACAGGCCAGCCCCAGCATTTT.

DNA for the CDR3: TGTGCCAGCAGCTTAGGCGGCCTCCACTCCTACGAGCAGTACTTC. It encodes CASSLGGLHSYEQYF. The V call is TRBV7-9, the J call TRBJ2-7; D gene unclear. The CDR3 loop spans 15 amino acids. Looked up from germline, CDR1 is SEHNR and CDR2 is FQNEAQ (reference sequence). Trimming stripped 1 base from V and 0 bases from J, with 10 bases between.

This sequence joins TRBV5-1 and TRBJ2-7; TRBD1 agrees at 9 bases. Per germline, CDR1 SGHRS and CDR2 YFSETQ. Losses at the gene ends were 7 bases for V and 3 bases for J; bases not matched to a gene: 5. The length of the CDR3 is 13 residues. Written as DNA, the CDR3 is TGCGCCAGCCGAGAGGGACAGGGCTACGAGCAGTACTTC. Translating it yields CASREGQGYEQYF.

This chain uses TRBV9 with TRBJ2-7; D tentatively fits TRBD1 or TRBD2 (5 bases each). The CDR3 length is 15 residues. In germline, CDR1 is SGDLS, CDR2 YYNGEE. V shed 0 bases and J shed 4 bases, with 14 bases lying between them. CDR3 coding DNA: TGTGCCAGCAGCGTAGGTGGTGGGGGAACTTACGAGCAGTACTTC. It encodes CASSVGGGGTYEQYF.

This chain connects TRBV25-1 to TRBJ1-2; 8 bases align to TRBD1. The CDR3 is 15 residues long. Trimming removed 1 base from V and 2 bases from J; junction bases left unmatched: 3. Per germline, CDR1 MGHDK and CDR2 SYGVNS. The CDR3 region is CASSELGQGNYGYTF. The CDR3 nucleotides read TGTGCCAGCAGTGAATTAGGACAGGGCAACTATGGCTACACCTTC.

Here the CDR3 DNA reads TGTGCCAGCAGTTTGGCGCCGGGACAGGGTGATCAGCCCCAGCATTTT. Translated, it gives CASSLAPGQGDQPQHF. The V call is TRBV28, the J call TRBJ1-5, with 9 bases aligning to TRBD1. Trimming took 3 bases from V and 5 from J; bases not matched to a gene: 8. CDR1 is MDHEN and CDR2 is SYDVKM in the germline V gene. The CDR3 extends over 16 amino acids.

The chain is built from TRBV7-8 and TRBJ2-4; 9 nucleotides agree with TRBD2. The CDR3 totals 15 residues. Germline trimming cut 4 bases from V and 6 bases from J; bases unmatched to any gene: 7. Germline V CDR1 and CDR2: SGHVS, FQNEAQ. The CDR3 nucleotides are TGTGCCAGCAGCTACTTAGCGGGAGAGGGAAACATTCAGTACTTC. Translation: CASSYLAGEGNIQYF. The full variable domain, rest sourced from reference TRBV7-8 and TRBJ2-4, is GAGVSQSPRYKVAKRGQDVALRCDPISGHVSLFWYQQALGQGPEFLTYFQNEAQLDKSGLPSDRFFAERPEGSVSTLKIQRTQQEDSAVYLCASSYLAGEGNIQYFGAGTRLSVL.

The chain links TRBV9 to TRBJ2-7; no definite D call. This CDR3 has 15 residues. The V and J ends lost 3 bases and 3 bases respectively, with 16 bases between them. CDR1 is SGDLS and CDR2 is YYNGEE in the germline V gene. The CDR3 DNA follows: TGTGCCAGCAGCGCCGGCCCCGGCGGTATCTACGAGCAGTACTTC. Translated: CASSAGPGGIYEQYF.

J is TRBJ1-1 and V is TRBV14; TRBD1 might be the D (6 bases). The CDR3 has 13 amino acids. V shed 3 bases and J shed 6 bases, with 11 bases lying between them. The germline CDR1 and CDR2 sequences are SGHDN and FVKESK. CDR3 nucleotides: TGTGCCAGCAGCCAGTCCGGGGGCCCTGAAGCTTTCTTT. It encodes CASSQSGGPEAFF.

The rearrangement joins TRBV19 to TRBJ2-5, with 8 bases matching TRBD1. The germline V gene encodes CDR1 LNHDA and CDR2 SQIVND (reference sequence). CDR3 length: 16 residues. Trimming took 6 bases from V and 0 from J; bases not matched to a gene: 9. The CDR3 sequence is CASRPSRDRYQETQYF. Written as DNA, the CDR3 is TGTGCCAGTAGGCCTTCCCGGGACAGGTACCAAGAGACCCAGTACTTC.

This clone was seen just once. The chain employs TRBV5-1 and TRBJ2-1; 8 bases are a match to TRBD2. The V gene's germline CDR1 is SGHRS and CDR2 YFSETQ. Trimming removed 4 bases from V and 9 bases from J; junction bases left unmatched: 9. The length of the CDR3 is 14 residues. The DNA for the CDR3 is TGCGCCAGCAGCGAAGCGGGAGAAGTGGGTGAGCAGTTCTTC. It encodes CASSEAGEVGEQFF.

The rearrangement joins TRBV9 to TRBJ2-1; 8 bases are shared with TRBD2. This CDR3 has 17 amino acids. Unmatched junction bases numbered 12, after V lost 3 bases and J lost 4 bases. Germline values: CDR1 SGDLS, CDR2 YYNGEE. For the CDR3, the DNA is TGTGCCAGCAGCGATCGACCGACTAGCGAAACTTACAATGAGCAGTTCTTC. This encodes CASSDRPTSETYNEQFF. The whole variable domain, remainder taken from reference TRBV9 and TRBJ2-1, is DSGVTQTPKHLITATGQRVTLRCSPRSGDLSVYWYQQSLDQGLQFLIQYYNGEERAKGNILERFSAQQFPDLHSELNLSSLELGDSALYFCASSDRPTSETYNEQFFGPGTRLTVL.

The J gene is TRBJ1-2, the V gene TRBV7-2, with 9 bases fitting TRBD1. The germline gives CDR1 SGHTA, CDR2 FQGNSA. V lost 5 bases to trimming and J lost 1 base; unmatched junction nucleotides: 11. CDR3 size: 17 residues. CDR3 in DNA: TGTGCCAGCAGCCCCTCTTATCCGGGACAGGGTAACTATGGCTACACCTTC. It yields the protein CASSPSYPGQGNYGYTF.

The chain has TRBV5-1 and TRBJ1-1; no definite D call. Germline CDR1 is SGHRS and CDR2 is YFSETQ. V lost 1 base and J lost 1, with 5 bases in between. The CDR3 covers 13 residues. The CDR3 sequence is CASSLRQNTEAFF. In nucleotides, the CDR3 is TGCGCCAGCAGCTTGCGTCAGAACACTGAAGCTTTCTTT.

This chain links TRBV19 with TRBJ1-1, with unresolved D. CDR1 is LNHDA and CDR2 is SQIVND in the germline V gene (reference sequence). The CDR3 length is 15 residues. V lost 1 base and J lost 2, with 11 bases in between. The CDR3 loop is CASSIGRFLNTEAFF. In DNA form, the CDR3 reads TGTGCCAGTAGTATAGGGAGGTTTCTCAACACTGAAGCTTTCTTT. Together with reference TRBV19 and TRBJ1-1, the CDR3 gives the full variable domain: DGGITQSPKYLFRKEGQNVTLSCEQNLNHDAMYWYRQDPGQGLRLIYYSQIVNDFQKGDIAEGYSVSREKKESFPLTVTSAQKNPTAFYLCASSIGRFLNTEAFFGQGTRLTVV.

The chain carries TRBV21-1 and TRBJ1-5; the D call of TRBD1 is as the table states it, not checked on the DNA. TRBV21-1 has pseudogene status. This CDR3 is built from 14 residues. The CDR3 protein is CARAEGGGVKPQHF. Written as DNA, the CDR3 is TGTGCAAGGGCCGAAGGGGGCGGTGTGAAGCCCCAGCATTTT.

This chain uses TRBV4-1 with TRBJ2-7; TRBD2 aligns across 13 bases. This CDR3 has 15 residues. With 4 bases clipped from V and 4 bases from J, the junction kept 4 bases outside the gene matches. The germline gives CDR1 MGHRA, CDR2 YSYEKL. The CDR3 protein is CASSRGLAGLYEQYF. For the CDR3, the DNA is TGCGCCAGCAGCCGGGGACTAGCGGGATTGTACGAGCAGTACTTC.

The gene calls are TRBV5-1 and TRBJ1-2; the D gene is possibly TRBD1 (5 bases). CDR1 SGHRS and CDR2 YFSETQ come from the germline V gene. Between the trimmed V and J ends, which lost 0 bases and 5 bases, there was a span of 8 bases. The CDR3 runs 13 residues. The CDR3: CASSLDRQYGYTF. CDR3 sequence (DNA): TGCGCCAGCAGCTTGGACAGGCAGTATGGCTACACCTTC.

This rearrangement joins TRBV5-4 to TRBJ1-2; TRBD1 aligns across 7 bases. The germline V gene encodes CDR1 SGHNT and CDR2 YYREEE (reference sequence). Trimming took 3 bases from V and 2 from J; bases not matched to a gene: 4. The CDR3 covers 14 residues. CDR3 nucleotides: TGTGCCAGCAGCTCGAGACAGGGAAACTATGGCTACACCTTC. Protein product: CASSSRQGNYGYTF. Variable domain in full (rest from reference TRBV5-4 and TRBJ1-2): ETGVTQSPTHLIKTRGQQVTLRCSSQSGHNTVSWYQQALGQGPQFIFQYYREEENGRGNFPPRFSGLQFPNYSSELNVNALELDDSALYLCASSSRQGNYGYTFGSGTRLTVV.

The chain carries TRBV28 and TRBJ1-1, with D maybe TRBD1 (6 bases). This CDR3 is 14 amino acids long. Germline V lookup: CDR1 MDHEN, CDR2 SYDVKM. Trimming cost V 6 bases and J 4 bases, with 15 bases left between them. CDR3 residues: CASRRGGGGTEAFF. In DNA form, the CDR3 reads TGTGCCAGCAGGCGGGGTGGGGGCGGCACTGAAGCTTTCTTT.

A word on this clone: An end of the junction does not agree with germline; a read error may underlie this. V and J are TRBV11-2 and TRBJ2-7, with 8 bases that match TRBD1. The CDR3 covers 13 residues. CDR1 is SGHAT, CDR2 FQNNGV, per germline. DNA of the CDR3: TGTGCCAGCAGCTTTCGGGGACAGGATCCCTGTAGATTC. It yields the protein CASSFRGQDPCRF.

J is TRBJ2-1 and V is TRBV7-9, with a possible D match to TRBD2 (6 bases). With 1 base removed from V and 6 bases from J, the gap between germline ends came to 13 bases. Germline values: CDR1 SEHNR, CDR2 FQNEAQ (reference sequence). This CDR3 has 15 amino acids. CDR3 loop: CASSLGLARRNEQFF. DNA for the CDR3: TGTGCCAGCAGCTTAGGTCTAGCGAGGCGCAATGAGCAGTTCTTC.

V gene TRBV3-1 (or the pseudogene TRBV3-2) combines with J gene TRBJ1-5; 9 positions match TRBD1. The CDR3 has 16 residues. Per germline, CDR1 LGHDT and CDR2 YNNKEL (reference sequence). V gave up 1 base and J gave up 4 bases; unmatched junction bases: 5. CDR3 amino acids: CASSQGTGVKNQPQHF. In DNA form, the CDR3 reads TGTGCCAGCAGCCAAGGGACAGGGGTAAAGAATCAGCCCCAGCATTTT.